One T cell receptor (beta chain) is described in this entry. No antigen is known for it. This may be a read error, as it is one base from a much larger clone. The data were taken from a study of T cells in Graves' hyperthyroidism and ophthalmopathy. Findings of the study overall: The model anticipated ophthalmopathy a median about six months pre-onset. Blood also carried most thyroid clonotypes expanded above 0.001.

Patients having uncontrolled infection, another autoimmune disease, pregnancy or lactation were not included. Blood sampling occurred at first hyperthyroidism diagnosis, ahead of any ophthalmopathy symptoms. Authors of the study amplified TCR beta CDR3 regions from RNA transcripts. Initially, a first-round RT-PCR of the TCR CDR3 employed the HTBI primer set. TCRdb used MiXCR to reprocess the multiplex PCR reads, holding one entry per CDR3 protein. In the table there are a few hundred thousand distinct CDR3 sequences, just over 14% of which are singletons. There are 14 residues in the CDR3. The germline V gene has CDR1 LNHDA and CDR2 SQIVND (reference sequence).

This TCR derives from a woman aged 40-49 years with Graves' hyperthyroidism that later progressed to Graves' ophthalmopathy. The gene calls are TRBV19 and TRBJ2-1; 7 bases agree with TRBD1. The J call is uncertain, as TRBJ2-7 better fits the DNA end. Source material: blood. The CDR3 DNA follows: TGTGCCAGTAGCCTACAGGGGCGTTACAATGAGCAGTACTTC. Protein: CASSLQGRYNEQYF.